A selection of T cell receptor beta chains follows, all from one sample in a study of blood T cell repertoires in COVID-19. Produced via immunoSEQ multiplex PCR; TCRdb's table is partial and in-frame only. The data hold around 150,000 clones, with approximately 80% observed a single time. The sample taken for sequencing was peripheral blood. Receptor source: a woman older than 75 with acute or convalescent COVID-19. CDR3s include the opening cysteine and the closing phenylalanine or tryptophan. Clone size, where shown, is once, few, many, or a class for clones that have expanded.

V	J	size	CDR3
TRBV7-8	TRBJ2-1	-	CASSLDIGRAGTTYNEQFF
TRBV5-1	TRBJ2-2	-	CASSFEGQGYGELFF
TRBV29-1	TRBJ1-2	-	CSVGTGYGYTF
TRBV9	TRBJ2-3	few	CASSARTGTDTQYF
TRBV21-1	TRBJ1-6	-	CASSKPPIVAGHSPLHF
TRBV6-6	TRBJ1-6	few	CASSYGADWDSPLHF
TRBV2	TRBJ2-6	-	CASSGGTGTSGANVLTF
TRBV7-6	TRBJ2-3	-	CASSSHRGKTDTQYF
TRBV27	TRBJ2-2	-	CASSFKTGNTGELFF
TRBV7-2	TRBJ2-1	-	CASSLDPSGRIQFF
TRBV27	TRBJ1-1	-	CASSLWSDTEAFF
TRBV6-2/TRBV6-3	TRBJ2-1	-	CASSYYGGSSNEQFF
TRBV18	TRBJ2-1	-	CASSLFSPGAYNEQFF
TRBV5-1	TRBJ1-2	-	CASSSNRDTRF
TRBV19	TRBJ1-2	-	CASSTPGTGGGYGYTF
TRBV6-4	TRBJ2-7	-	CASSGDRGRGGEQYF
TRBV7-2	TRBJ1-2	-	CASSFPGQGGSHYGYTF
TRBV3-1/TRBV3-2	TRBJ2-5	-	CASSQITQETQYF
TRBV19	TRBJ2-3	few	CASSRRVRVDTQYF
TRBV5-8	TRBJ2-7	-	CASSLIGTASYEQYF
TRBV6-6	TRBJ1-5	-	CASSLSSGQNNQPQHF
TRBV6-1	TRBJ2-7	-	CASSASRRGSAYEQYF
TRBV5-6	TRBJ2-1	once	CASSGRAGNNEQFF